This TCR beta chain stems from a study of cytomegalovirus exposure and HLA in healthy donors. About the study: Genetic ancestry analysis placed about 84% of the roughly 400 donors that were genotyped in the Caucasian-associated cluster. Study findings and constraints: A likely sequencing artifact accounted for one observed cluster of highly shared sequence variants. Analysis performed later showed TCR beta chains linked to HLA being more clonally expanded than equally common others.

The CDR3 spans 16 residues. V trimming: 3 bases; J trimming: 4 bases; junction bases outside the gene matches: 8. Looked up from germline, CDR1 is LNHNV and CDR2 is YYDKDF (reference sequence). Use of 60 Vbeta and 13 Jbeta primers characterized the PCR. The data were produced by immunoSEQ multiplex PCR, yet TCRdb's version contains in-frame clones alone and is incomplete. The table shows tens of thousands of clones, with about 70% occurring only once. This clone was recorded once. Its antigen remains unknown. The genes are TRBV15 and TRBJ2-1, with 8 bases matching TRBD2. Input material: PBMCs. The clonotype originates from a man aged 25-45 years in good health and CMV-seronegative. The CDR3 sequence is CATSRTGGPLYNEQFF. Written as DNA, the CDR3 is TGTGCCACCAGCAGGACGGGAGGGCCGCTATACAATGAGCAGTTCTTC.